These T cell receptor beta chains were read from a single sample in a study of shared clonotypes between healthy human individuals. Profiling relied on immunoSEQ multiplex PCR, and the TCRdb table lists in-frame clones only, not all of them. Of about 2.1 million clones listed, roughly 93% are singletons. Sample: naive CD8+ T cells from PBMCs. The origin of the receptors is a man younger than 30 in good health. Some clones in this sample may be carry-over from other donors' samples. CDR3s include the opening cysteine and the closing phenylalanine or tryptophan. D genes are given only for firm matches. Some rows mark clone size as missing; the rest say once, few, many or name a class of expanded clone.

clone_size	d_call	v_call	j_call	cdr3_nt	cdr3_aa
-	-	TRBV6-1	TRBJ2-1	TGTGCCAGCAGTGAAGATCCGTTTGTGGATTACAATGAGCAGTTCTTC	CASSEDPFVDYNEQFF
once	TRBD2	TRBV5-1	TRBJ2-5	TGCGCCAGCAGCTTGCGTAGCGGGAGGGCCTCGGAGGAGACCCAGTACTTC	CASSLRSGRASEETQYF
once	TRBD2	TRBV5-1	TRBJ2-7	TGCGCCAGCAGCTTGGCAGCGGGGGTCGTCGACGAGCAGTACTTC	CASSLAAGVVDEQYF
-	-	TRBV5-1	TRBJ2-7	TGCGCCAGCAGCTTGTCTCCCGTGTCTGGGTCCAACGAGCAGTACTTC	CASSLSPVSGSNEQYF
-	TRBD2	TRBV4-2	TRBJ2-7	TGTGCCAGCAGCCAAGATCAAAATACGGGACTAGTTCTCTACGAGCAGTACTTC	CASSQDQNTGLVLYEQYF
-	-	TRBV7-9	TRBJ1-1	TGTGCCAGCAGCGGCAACCTGAACACTGAAGCTTTCTTT	CASSGNLNTEAFF
once	-	TRBV7-9	TRBJ1-1	TGTGCCAGCAGCTTATCGCCGATGGGGCTGAACACTGAAGCTTTCTTT	CASSLSPMGLNTEAFF
-	-	TRBV7-9	TRBJ2-7	TGTGCCAGCTCCAGGGCCCTTATTTCCTACGAGCAGTACTTC	CASSRALISYEQYF
-	TRBD2	TRBV27	TRBJ2-7	TGTGCCAGCAGTTTAGGGACTAGCGTCTACGAGCAGTACTTC	CASSLGTSVYEQYF
-	TRBD2	TRBV23-1	TRBJ2-1	TGCGCCAGCAGTCAACGGGGACTAGCGGGAGTACATGAGCAGTTCTTC	CASSQRGLAGVHEQFF
-	-	TRBV2	TRBJ1-5	TGTGCCGGAGGGTCCGTTAATCAGCCCCAGCATTTT	CAGGSVNQPQHF
-	-	TRBV6-1	TRBJ2-7	TGTGCCAGCAGTGAAGCCGGCGAGCAGTACTTC	CASSEAGEQYF
-	TRBD1	TRBV4-1	TRBJ2-1	TGCGCCAGCAGCGAAGGGACAGGGGGCGTGAGGAATGAGCAGTTCTTC	CASSEGTGGVRNEQFF
-	-	TRBV10-3	TRBJ1-5	TGTGCCATCAGCGGACAAACTAGCAATCAGCCCCAGCATTTT	CAISGQTSNQPQHF
-	TRBD2	TRBV5-5	TRBJ2-1	TGTGCCAGCAGCTTGTGGCTAGCGGGAGTCAATGAGCAGTTCTTC	CASSLWLAGVNEQFF
once	TRBD1	TRBV19	TRBJ2-6	TGTGCCAGTGGACCTATCAGGGGGACCGCCGACTCTGGGGCCAACGTCCTGACTTTC	CASGPIRGTADSGANVLTF
-	-	TRBV5-5	TRBJ2-7	TGTGCCAGCAGCCTCAGTGGGTACAGCTCCTACGAGCAGTACTTC	CASSLSGYSSYEQYF
-	-	TRBV7-8	TRBJ2-1	TGTGCCAGCAGCTTCCTTCCGGAGCTGGTCTACAATGAGCAGTTCTTC	CASSFLPELVYNEQFF
-	TRBD1	TRBV27	TRBJ2-2	TGTGCCAGCCTCGGGACAGGTGTGAACACCGGGGAGCTGTTTTTT	CASLGTGVNTGELFF
-	TRBD1	TRBV19	TRBJ2-1	TGTGCCAGTAGTCCGGGGACAGGGGGTCTCAATGAGCAGTTCTTC	CASSPGTGGLNEQFF
-	-	TRBV19	TRBJ1-1	TGTGCCAGTAGTATTGAGGGCGAGCGCACTGAAGCTTTCTTT	CASSIEGERTEAFF
-	-	TRBV5-6	TRBJ2-7	TGTGCCAGCAGCTTGAATTTATCCGGCGAGCAGTACTTC	CASSLNLSGEQYF
-	-	TRBV4-1	TRBJ2-1	TGCGCCAGCAGCCAAGCGAGCTGGGGCTCCTACAATGAGCAGTTCTTC	CASSQASWGSYNEQFF
-	TRBD1	TRBV27	TRBJ2-2	TGTGCCACCGGGACAGGGGTAAACACCGGGGAGCTGTTTTTT	CATGTGVNTGELFF
-	TRBD2	TRBV27	TRBJ2-5	TGTGCCAGCAGTTTATATGGCGGGAGGGCCGGAGAGACCCAGTACTTC	CASSLYGGRAGETQYF
-	-	TRBV6-6	TRBJ2-7	TGTGCCAGCAGTTTTGCGGGCCTCTCCTACGAGCAGTACTTC	CASSFAGLSYEQYF
few	-	TRBV2	TRBJ2-7	TGTGCCAGCGGACGAGATGGGCAGTACTTC	CASGRDGQYF
-	TRBD1	TRBV4-3	TRBJ2-7	TGCGCCAGCAGCCAGGGGACAGGCTACGAGCAGTACTTC	CASSQGTGYEQYF
-	TRBD2	TRBV7-8	TRBJ2-1	TGTGCCAGCAGCTTAGCGAGGGGACTAGCGGGACAGCAGTTCTTC	CASSLARGLAGQQFF
-	-	TRBV6-5	TRBJ2-7	TGTGCCAGCTACCCGGCCGAAGGGTACGAGCAGTACTTC	CASYPAEGYEQYF
-	-	TRBV18	TRBJ2-3	TGTGCCAGCTCACCACCTTCGGGTCTCACAGATACGCAGTATTTT	CASSPPSGLTDTQYF
-	TRBD2	TRBV10-2	TRBJ2-7	TGCGCCAGCAGTCCGGGACTAAACTACGAGCAGTACTTC	CASSPGLNYEQYF
-	TRBD2	TRBV29-1	TRBJ2-3	TGCAGCGTTGCGGTTAGCGGGAGGGCGGATACGCAGTATTTT	CSVAVSGRADTQYF
-	-	TRBV27	TRBJ1-1	TGTGCCAGCAGTGCCGGGAGGGGCACTGAAGCTTTCTTT	CASSAGRGTEAFF
-	-	TRBV27	TRBJ2-7	TGTGCCAGCAGTCTAAGACTAGCCTACGAGCAGTACTTC	CASSLRLAYEQYF
-	-	TRBV7-6	TRBJ1-1	TGTGCCAGCAGCTTAGGGGGGATCGGTGGGGCTTACGAAGCTTTCTTT	CASSLGGIGGAYEAFF
-	TRBD1	TRBV7-3	TRBJ1-1	TGTGCCAGCAGCTTAGCGAGGGGGCTAGGCACTGAAGCTTTCTTT	CASSLARGLGTEAFF
-	TRBD1	TRBV11-2	TRBJ2-1	TGTGCCAGCAGCTGGGGGACAGGCAATGAGCAGTTCTTC	CASSWGTGNEQFF
-	-	TRBV19	TRBJ1-1	TGTGCCAGTAGTATTGGGGAAGTTATGAACACTGAAGCTTTCTTT	CASSIGEVMNTEAFF
-	TRBD2	TRBV28	TRBJ2-3	TGTGCCACCGGACTAGCGGGAGACCCTGTCACAGATACGCAGTATTTT	CATGLAGDPVTDTQYF
once	TRBD2	TRBV5-1	TRBJ2-7	TGCGCCAGCAGCCTCACTAGCGGGAGTCCCTACGAGCAGTACTTC	CASSLTSGSPYEQYF
-	TRBD1	TRBV27	TRBJ1-1	TGTGCCAGCAGTTTTACGGGACAGGCCAACACTGAAGCTTTCTTT	CASSFTGQANTEAFF
-	TRBD1	TRBV14	TRBJ2-6	TGTGCCAGCAGCCAATCGACAGGGTTTCTGGCTGGGGCCAACGTCCTGACTTTC	CASSQSTGFLAGANVLTF
-	TRBD1	TRBV27	TRBJ2-1	TGTGCCAGCACCTTCCGGGGACAGGTCCACAATGAGCAGTTCTTC	CASTFRGQVHNEQFF
-	-	TRBV19	TRBJ1-4	TGTGCCAGTAGTCTCCCACGCCGAAATGAAAAACTGTTTTTT	CASSLPRRNEKLFF
-	TRBD2	TRBV28	TRBJ2-3	TGTGCCAGCAGTGCCAGGTTGGTTAGCGGGAGCACAGATACGCAGTATTTT	CASSARLVSGSTDTQYF
once	-	TRBV29-1	TRBJ2-2	TGCAGCGTTTGGAACAGGGAAAGGACCGGGGAGCTGTTTTTT	CSVWNRERTGELFF
-	TRBD2	TRBV5-1	TRBJ2-1	TGCGCCAGCAGCGCGGCCGAACTAGCGGGATTATACAATGAGCAGTTCTTC	CASSAAELAGLYNEQFF
-	-	TRBV21-1	TRBJ1-5	TGTGCCAGCAGCAAAACGATGGGGGACAGGAATCAGCCCCAGCATTTT	CASSKTMGDRNQPQHF
-	-	TRBV9	TRBJ2-7	TGTGCCAGCAGCGTAGGGGATGGGGGCCCTGGCTTGTACTTC	CASSVGDGGPGLYF